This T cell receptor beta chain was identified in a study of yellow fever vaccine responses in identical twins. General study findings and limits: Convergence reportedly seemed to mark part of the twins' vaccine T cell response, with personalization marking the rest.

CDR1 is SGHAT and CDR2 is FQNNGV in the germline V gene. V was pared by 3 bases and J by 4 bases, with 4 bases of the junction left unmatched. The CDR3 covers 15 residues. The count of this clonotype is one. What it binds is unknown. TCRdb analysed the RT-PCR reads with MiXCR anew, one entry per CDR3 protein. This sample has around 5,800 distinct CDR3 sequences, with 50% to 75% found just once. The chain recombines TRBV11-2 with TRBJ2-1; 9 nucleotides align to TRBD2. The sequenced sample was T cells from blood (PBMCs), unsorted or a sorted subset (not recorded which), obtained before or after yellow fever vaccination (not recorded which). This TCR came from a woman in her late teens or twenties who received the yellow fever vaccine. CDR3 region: CASSFGTSLYNEQFF. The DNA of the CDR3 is TGTGCCAGCAGCTTTGGGACTAGCCTTTACAATGAGCAGTTCTTC.